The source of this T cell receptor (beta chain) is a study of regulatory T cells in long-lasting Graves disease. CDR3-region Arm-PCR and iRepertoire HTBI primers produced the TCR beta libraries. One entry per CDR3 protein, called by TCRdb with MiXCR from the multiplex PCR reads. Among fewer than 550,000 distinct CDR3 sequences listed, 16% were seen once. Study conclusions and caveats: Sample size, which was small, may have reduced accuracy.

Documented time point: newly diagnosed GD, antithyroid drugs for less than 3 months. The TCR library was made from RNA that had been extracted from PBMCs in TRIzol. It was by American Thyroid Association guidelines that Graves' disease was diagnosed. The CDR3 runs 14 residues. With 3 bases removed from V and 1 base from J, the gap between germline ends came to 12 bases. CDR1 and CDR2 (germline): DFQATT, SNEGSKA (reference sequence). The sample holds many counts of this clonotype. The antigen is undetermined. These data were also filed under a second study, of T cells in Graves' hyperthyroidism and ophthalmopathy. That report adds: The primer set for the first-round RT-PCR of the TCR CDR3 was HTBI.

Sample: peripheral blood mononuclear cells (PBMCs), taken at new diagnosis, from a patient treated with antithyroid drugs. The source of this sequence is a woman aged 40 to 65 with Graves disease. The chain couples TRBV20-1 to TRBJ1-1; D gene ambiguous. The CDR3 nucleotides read TGCAGTGCTAGGAGCGGGTCGGGGAACACTGAAGCTTTCTTT. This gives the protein CSARSGSGNTEAFF.